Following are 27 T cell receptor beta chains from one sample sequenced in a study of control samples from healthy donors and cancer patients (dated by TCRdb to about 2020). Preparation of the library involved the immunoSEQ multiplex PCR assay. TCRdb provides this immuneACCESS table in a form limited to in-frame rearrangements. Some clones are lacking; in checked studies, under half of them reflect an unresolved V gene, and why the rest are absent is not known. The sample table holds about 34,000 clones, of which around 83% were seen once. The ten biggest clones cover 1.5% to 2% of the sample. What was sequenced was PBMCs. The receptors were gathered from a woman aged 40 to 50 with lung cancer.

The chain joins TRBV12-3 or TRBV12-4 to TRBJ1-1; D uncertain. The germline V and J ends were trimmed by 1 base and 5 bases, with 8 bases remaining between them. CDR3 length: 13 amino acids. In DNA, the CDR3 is TGTGCCAGCAGTTTAGAAAGGAGTACTGAAGCTTTCTTT. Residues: CASSLERSTEAFF.

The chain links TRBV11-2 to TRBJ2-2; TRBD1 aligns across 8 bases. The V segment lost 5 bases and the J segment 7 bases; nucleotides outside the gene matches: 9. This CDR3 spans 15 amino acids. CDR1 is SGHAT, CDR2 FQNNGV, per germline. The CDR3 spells CASSLGRGRVGELFF. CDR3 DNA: TGTGCCAGCAGCCTAGGCAGGGGGCGAGTCGGGGAGCTGTTTTTT.

The CDR3 loop is CASKSALRAFF. CDR3 in DNA: TGTGCCAGTAAATCGGCGTTGCGGGCTTTCTTT. The gene calls are TRBV19 and TRBJ1-1; D is undetermined. The CDR3 length is 11 residues. Trimming stripped 7 bases from V and 11 bases from J, with 14 bases between. The germline gives CDR1 LNHDA, CDR2 SQIVND (reference sequence). Drawing the rest from reference TRBV19 and TRBJ1-1, the complete variable domain is DGGITQSPKYLFRKEGQNVTLSCEQNLNHDAMYWYRQDPGQGLRLIYYSQIVNDFQKGDIAEGYSVSREKKESFPLTVTSAQKNPTAFYLCASKSALRAFFGQGTRLTVV.

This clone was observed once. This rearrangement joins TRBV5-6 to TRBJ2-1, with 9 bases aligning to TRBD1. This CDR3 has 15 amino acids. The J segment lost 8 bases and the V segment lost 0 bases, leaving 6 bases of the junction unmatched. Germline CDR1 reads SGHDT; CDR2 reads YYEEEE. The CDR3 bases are TGTGCCAGCAGCTTGGGGGACAGGGTAGTCGATGAGCAGTTCTTC. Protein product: CASSLGDRVVDEQFF.

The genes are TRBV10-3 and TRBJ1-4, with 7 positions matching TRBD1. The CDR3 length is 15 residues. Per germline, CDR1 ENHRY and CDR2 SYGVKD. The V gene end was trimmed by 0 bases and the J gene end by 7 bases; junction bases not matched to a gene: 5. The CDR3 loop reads CAISESRGHGEKLFF. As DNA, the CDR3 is TGTGCCATCAGTGAGTCAAGGGGGCACGGTGAAAAACTGTTTTTT.

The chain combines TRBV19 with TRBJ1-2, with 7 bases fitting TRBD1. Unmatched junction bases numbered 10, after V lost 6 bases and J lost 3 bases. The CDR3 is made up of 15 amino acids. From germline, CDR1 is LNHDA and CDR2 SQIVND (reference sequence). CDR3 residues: CASRRDRVLDYGYTF. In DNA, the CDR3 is TGTGCCAGTAGGAGAGACAGGGTTCTCGACTATGGCTACACCTTC.

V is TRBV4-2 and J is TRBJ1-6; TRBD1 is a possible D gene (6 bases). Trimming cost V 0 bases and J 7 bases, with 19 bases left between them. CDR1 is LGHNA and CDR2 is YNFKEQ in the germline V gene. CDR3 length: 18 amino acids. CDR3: CASSQDPTGRAGNSPLHF. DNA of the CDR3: TGTGCCAGCAGCCAAGATCCAACAGGGCGGGCCGGGAATTCACCCCTCCACTTT.

This CDR3 is CASSYSDREPVDEQYF. Written as DNA, the CDR3 is TGTGCCAGCAGTTACTCCGACAGGGAGCCGGTCGACGAGCAGTACTTC. The chain is built from TRBV6-2 or TRBV6-3 and TRBJ2-7; 7 bases are shared with TRBD1. The CDR3 sequence is 16 residues long. V shed 0 bases, J shed 5 bases, and the junction held 10 bases outside the gene matches. CDR1 is MNHEY and CDR2 is SVGEGT in the germline V gene.

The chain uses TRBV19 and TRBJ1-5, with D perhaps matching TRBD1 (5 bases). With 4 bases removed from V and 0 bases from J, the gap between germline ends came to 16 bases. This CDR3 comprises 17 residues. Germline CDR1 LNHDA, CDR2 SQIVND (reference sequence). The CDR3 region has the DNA TGTGCCAGTAGTACCCACGGGGGGAGGTTTAGCAATCAGCCCCAGCATTTT. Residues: CASSTHGGRFSNQPQHF.

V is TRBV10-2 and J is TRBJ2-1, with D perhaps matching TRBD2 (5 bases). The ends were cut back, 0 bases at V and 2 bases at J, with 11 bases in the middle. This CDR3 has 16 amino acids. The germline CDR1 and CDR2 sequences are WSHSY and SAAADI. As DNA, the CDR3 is TGCGCCAGCAGTGAGTCTATGGAGGTAACCTACAATGAGCAGTTCTTC. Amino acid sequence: CASSESMEVTYNEQFF.

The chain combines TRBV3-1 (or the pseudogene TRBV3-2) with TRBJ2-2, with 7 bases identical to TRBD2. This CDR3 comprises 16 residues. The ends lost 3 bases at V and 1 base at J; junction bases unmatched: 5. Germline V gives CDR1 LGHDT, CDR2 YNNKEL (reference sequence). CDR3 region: CASSQLWGGNTGELFF. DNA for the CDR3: TGTGCCAGCAGCCAGCTCTGGGGGGGGAACACCGGGGAGCTGTTTTTT.

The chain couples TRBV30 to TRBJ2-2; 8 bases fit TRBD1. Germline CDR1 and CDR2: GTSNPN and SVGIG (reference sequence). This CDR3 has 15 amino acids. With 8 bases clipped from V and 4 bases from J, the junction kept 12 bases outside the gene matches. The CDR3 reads CAGTLRTGSTGELFF. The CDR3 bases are TGTGCCGGAACCCTTCGGACAGGGAGCACCGGGGAGCTGTTTTTT.

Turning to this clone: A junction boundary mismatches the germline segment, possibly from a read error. The CDR3 bases are TGTGCCAGCGGCCAGAGGGGGGGCGAAGGGGGCTACACCTTC. Protein: CASGQRGGEGGYTF. V gene TRBV14 combines with J gene TRBJ1-2; possible D gene TRBD1, 6 bases. The CDR3 extends over 14 amino acids. Germline CDR1 is SGHDN and CDR2 is FVKESK.

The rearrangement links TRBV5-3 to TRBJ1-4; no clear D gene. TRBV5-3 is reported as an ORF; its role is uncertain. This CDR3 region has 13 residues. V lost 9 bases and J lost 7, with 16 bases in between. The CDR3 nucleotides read TGTGCCACAAAACCGGGTTTGAGTGAAAAACTGTTTTTT. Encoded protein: CATKPGLSEKLFF.

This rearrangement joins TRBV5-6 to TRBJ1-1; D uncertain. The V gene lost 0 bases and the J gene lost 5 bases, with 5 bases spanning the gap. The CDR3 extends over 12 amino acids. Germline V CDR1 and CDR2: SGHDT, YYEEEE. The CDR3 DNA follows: TGTGCCAGCAGCTTGGGGGCAACTGAAGCTTTCTTT. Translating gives CASSLGATEAFF. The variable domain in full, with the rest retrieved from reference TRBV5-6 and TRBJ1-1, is DAGVTQSPTHLIKTRGQQVTLRCSPKSGHDTVSWYQQALGQGPQFIFQYYEEEERQRGNFPDRFSGHQFPNYSSELNVNALLLGDSALYLCASSLGATEAFFGQGTRLTVV.

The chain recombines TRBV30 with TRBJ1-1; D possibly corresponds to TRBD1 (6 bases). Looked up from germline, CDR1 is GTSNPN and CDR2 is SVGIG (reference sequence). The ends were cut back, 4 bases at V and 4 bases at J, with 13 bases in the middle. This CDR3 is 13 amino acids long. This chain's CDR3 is CAWNREEGTEAFF. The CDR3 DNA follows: TGTGCCTGGAACAGGGAGGAAGGCACTGAAGCTTTCTTT.

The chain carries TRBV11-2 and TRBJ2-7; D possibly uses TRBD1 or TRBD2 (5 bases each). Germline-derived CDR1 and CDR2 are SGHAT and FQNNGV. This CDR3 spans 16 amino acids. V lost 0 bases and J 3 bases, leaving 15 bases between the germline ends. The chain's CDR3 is CASSLDSGTTLYEQYF. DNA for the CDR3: TGTGCCAGCAGCTTAGATTCGGGGACGACTCTCTACGAGCAGTACTTC.

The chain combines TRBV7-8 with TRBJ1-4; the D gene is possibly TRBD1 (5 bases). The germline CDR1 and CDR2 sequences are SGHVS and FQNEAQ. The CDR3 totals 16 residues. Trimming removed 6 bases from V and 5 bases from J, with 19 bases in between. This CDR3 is CASSSPAGRGNEKLFF. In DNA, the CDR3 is TGTGCCAGCAGTAGCCCCGCGGGACGGGGAAATGAAAAACTGTTTTTT.

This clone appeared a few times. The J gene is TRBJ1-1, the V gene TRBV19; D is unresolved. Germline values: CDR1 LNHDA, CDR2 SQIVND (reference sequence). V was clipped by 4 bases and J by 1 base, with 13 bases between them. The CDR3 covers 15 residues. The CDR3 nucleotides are TGTGCCAGTAGTACCCCCGGCCAGCAGAACACTGAAGCTTTCTTT. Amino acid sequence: CASSTPGQQNTEAFF. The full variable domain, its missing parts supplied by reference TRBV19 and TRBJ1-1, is DGGITQSPKYLFRKEGQNVTLSCEQNLNHDAMYWYRQDPGQGLRLIYYSQIVNDFQKGDIAEGYSVSREKKESFPLTVTSAQKNPTAFYLCASSTPGQQNTEAFFGQGTRLTVV.

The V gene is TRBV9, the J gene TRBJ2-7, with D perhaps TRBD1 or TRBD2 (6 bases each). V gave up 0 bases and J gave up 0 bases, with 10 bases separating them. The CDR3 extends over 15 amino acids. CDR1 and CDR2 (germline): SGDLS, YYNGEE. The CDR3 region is CASSVEPGASYEQYF. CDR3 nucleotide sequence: TGTGCCAGCAGCGTAGAGCCGGGGGCCTCCTACGAGCAGTACTTC.

The CDR3 protein is CASKSRFQETQYF. CDR3 in DNA: TGTGCCAGCAAGTCAAGATTCCAAGAGACCCAGTACTTC. The J gene is TRBJ2-5, the V gene TRBV5-4; the D is unclear. CDR1 is SGHNT, CDR2 YYREEE, per germline (reference sequence). The CDR3 consists of 13 residues. V lost 6 bases and J 1 base, leaving 10 bases between the germline ends.

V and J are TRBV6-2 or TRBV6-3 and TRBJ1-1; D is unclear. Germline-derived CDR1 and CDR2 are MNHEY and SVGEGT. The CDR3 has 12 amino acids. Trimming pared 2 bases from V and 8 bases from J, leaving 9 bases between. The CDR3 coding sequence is TGTGCCAGCAGTTACCCGCCACGAGAAGCTTTCTTT. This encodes CASSYPPREAFF.

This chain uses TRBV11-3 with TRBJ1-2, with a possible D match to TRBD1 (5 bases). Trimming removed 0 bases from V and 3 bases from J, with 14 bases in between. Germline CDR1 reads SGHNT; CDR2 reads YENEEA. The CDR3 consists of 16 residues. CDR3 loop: CASSLDAPGSDYGYTF. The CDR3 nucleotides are TGTGCCAGCAGCTTAGATGCGCCAGGGTCGGACTATGGCTACACCTTC.

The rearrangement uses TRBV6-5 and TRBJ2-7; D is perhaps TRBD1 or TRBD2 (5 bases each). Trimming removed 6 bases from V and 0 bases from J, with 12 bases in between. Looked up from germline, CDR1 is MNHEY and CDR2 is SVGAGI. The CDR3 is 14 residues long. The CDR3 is CASRWDRFSYEQYF. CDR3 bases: TGTGCCAGCAGATGGGACCGCTTCTCCTACGAGCAGTACTTC.

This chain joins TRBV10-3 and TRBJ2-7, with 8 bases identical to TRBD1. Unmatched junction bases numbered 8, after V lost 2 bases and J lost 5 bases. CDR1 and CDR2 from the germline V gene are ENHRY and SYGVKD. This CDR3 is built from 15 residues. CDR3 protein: CAISERTGSFHEQYF. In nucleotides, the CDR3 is TGTGCCATCAGTGAGCGGACAGGGTCTTTCCACGAGCAGTACTTC.

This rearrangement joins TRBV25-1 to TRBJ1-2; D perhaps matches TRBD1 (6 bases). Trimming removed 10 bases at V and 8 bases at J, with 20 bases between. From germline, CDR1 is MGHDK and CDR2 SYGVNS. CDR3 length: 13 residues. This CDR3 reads CATRLGAQGGYTF. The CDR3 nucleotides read TGTGCCACCCGCCTCGGGGCTCAGGGGGGCTACACCTTC.

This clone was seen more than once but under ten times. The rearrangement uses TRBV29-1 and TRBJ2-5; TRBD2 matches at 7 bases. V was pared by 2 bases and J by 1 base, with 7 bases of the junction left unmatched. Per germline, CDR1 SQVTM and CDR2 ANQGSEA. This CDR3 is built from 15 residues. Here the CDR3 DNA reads TGCAGCGTTGAACCGCTAGCGGAAATCCAAGAGACCCAGTACTTC. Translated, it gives CSVEPLAEIQETQYF.